The 16 T cell receptor beta chains listed next were all sequenced from one sample in a study of CD8 T cells in ankylosing spondylitis. TCRdb independently ran MiXCR on the 5' RACE reads; one entry per CDR3 protein. The sample shows just over 350,000 distinct CDR3 sequences, roughly 20% of them seen only once. The sequencing sample was made of blood, either unsorted or a sorted T cell fraction (not recorded which). The receptors derive from a male donor with ankylosing spondylitis or in good health (not recorded which).

This clonotype showed up just a few times. The chain uses TRBV12-5 and TRBJ1-1; possible D gene TRBD1, 5 bases. Trimming cost V 1 base and J 8 bases, with 5 bases left between them. CDR3 size: 11 residues. Germline V gene data show CDR1 as LGHNT and CDR2 as FRNRAP. The CDR3 region is CASGLGGEAFF. The CDR3 bases are TGTGCTAGTGGTTTGGGGGGGGAAGCTTTCTTT.

This sequence joins TRBV28 and TRBJ2-3; the D is unclear. This CDR3 comprises 13 residues. With 6 bases removed from V and 4 bases from J, the gap between germline ends came to 11 bases. The germline CDR1 and CDR2 sequences are MDHEN and SYDVKM. CDR3 protein: CASRPGRSDTQYF. CDR3 DNA sequence: TGTGCCAGCAGGCCGGGCCGGTCAGATACGCAGTATTTT.

The chain couples TRBV12-3 or TRBV12-4 to TRBJ2-1; 7 nucleotides match TRBD2. The CDR3 length is 13 residues. Trimming removed 0 bases from V and 9 bases from J; junction bases left unmatched: 2. CDR3 in DNA: TGTGCCAGCAGTTTAGCGGGGGGGGGTGAGCAGTTCTTC. This translates into CASSLAGGGEQFF.

V is TRBV6-1 and J is TRBJ1-1; 8 positions match TRBD1. J gave up 0 bases and V 6 bases, and 3 bases lay outside the gene matches. Per germline, CDR1 MNHNS and CDR2 SASEGT. The length of the CDR3 is 14 residues. In DNA, the CDR3 is TGTGCCAGCAGCGGACAGGGCTTGAACACTGAAGCTTTCTTT. Translating gives CASSGQGLNTEAFF.

This clonotype was recorded a few times. The chain combines TRBV7-9 with TRBJ2-5; D might be TRBD1 (6 bases). V lost 5 bases, J lost 3 bases, and 19 bases lay in between. This CDR3 region has 16 residues. Germline V gene sequence: CDR1 SEHNR, CDR2 FQNEAQ (reference sequence). CDR3 amino acids: CASSPPWGLEEETQYF. Here the CDR3 DNA reads TGTGCCAGCAGCCCCCCGTGGGGGCTAGAGGAAGAGACCCAGTACTTC. The full variable domain, completed using reference TRBV7-9 and TRBJ2-5, is DTGVSQNPRHKITKRGQNVTFRCDPISEHNRLYWYRQTLGQGPEFLTYFQNEAQLEKSRLLSDRFSAERPKGSFSTLEIQRTEQGDSAMYLCASSPPWGLEEETQYFGPGTRLLVL.

This clonotype was detected only a few times. The chain couples TRBV29-1 to TRBJ1-1; 9 bases map to TRBD1. The V segment lost 4 bases and the J segment 11 bases; nucleotides outside the gene matches: 5. Per germline, CDR1 SQVTM and CDR2 ANQGSEA. This CDR3 contains 11 residues. CDR3 residues: CSVAQGARAFF. CDR3 nucleotides: TGCAGCGTTGCACAGGGGGCGCGGGCTTTCTTT.

At least ten counts were recorded for this clonotype. The chain has TRBV12-3 or TRBV12-4 and TRBJ2-3; 10 bases are a match to TRBD2. The CDR3 extends over 16 amino acids. V shed 4 bases, J shed 4 bases, and the junction held 8 bases outside the gene matches. The CDR3 is CASSSRELAGPDTQYF. For the CDR3, the DNA is TGTGCCAGCAGTTCTAGAGAACTAGCGGGGCCAGATACGCAGTATTTT.

This chain connects TRBV11-2 to TRBJ2-1; weak D call: TRBD2 (6 bases). This CDR3 is built from 19 residues. Germline loops: CDR1 SGHAT, CDR2 FQNNGV. V shed 0 bases and J shed 0 bases, with 18 bases lying between them. CDR3 region: CASSLDFFGAGSSYNEQFF. CDR3 coding DNA: TGTGCCAGCAGCTTAGATTTCTTCGGGGCCGGGAGCTCCTACAATGAGCAGTTCTTC. The full variable domain, completed using reference TRBV11-2 and TRBJ2-1, is EAGVAQSPRYKIIEKRQSVAFWCNPISGHATLYWYQQILGQGPKLLIQFQNNGVVDDSQLPKDRFSAERLKGVDSTLKIQPAKLEDSAVYLCASSLDFFGAGSSYNEQFFGPGTRLTVL.

This clonotype appeared a few times. The chain is built from TRBV2 and TRBJ2-7; no clear D. The CDR3 extends over 13 amino acids. CDR1 and CDR2 (germline): SNHLY, FYNNEI. Trimming pared 7 bases from V and 0 bases from J, leaving 10 bases between. The CDR3 sequence is CASISQSSYEQYF. CDR3 in DNA: TGTGCCAGCATTTCACAGAGCTCCTACGAGCAGTACTTC.

J is TRBJ2-1 and V is TRBV28; no clear D gene. V gave up 6 bases and J gave up 0 bases, with 9 bases separating them. Germline loops: CDR1 MDHEN, CDR2 SYDVKM. The CDR3 extends over 14 amino acids. The DNA of the CDR3 is TGTGCCAGCAGATTCCTAAGCTCCTACAATGAGCAGTTCTTC. Translated, it gives CASRFLSSYNEQFF.

This clonotype was seen a few times. This sequence joins TRBV27 and TRBJ1-2, with a possible D match to TRBD1 (6 bases). Germline V lookup: CDR1 MNHEY, CDR2 SMNVEV (reference sequence). Trimming stripped 7 bases from V and 6 bases from J, with 18 bases between. The CDR3 spans 14 residues. In DNA form, the CDR3 reads TGTGCCAGCAAATTACAGGGCCTGGGGGATGGCTACACCTTC. This codes for CASKLQGLGDGYTF.

The V and J genes are TRBV27 and TRBJ1-6; TRBD1 might be the D (5 bases). The CDR3 extends over 13 amino acids. The V end lost 2 bases, the J end lost 11 bases, and 10 bases lay between the germline ends. CDR1 and CDR2 from the germline V gene are MNHEY and SMNVEV (reference sequence). The CDR3 region has the DNA TGTGCCAGCAGTTTAGGGAGGGGTGCACCCCTCCACTTT. It specifies CASSLGRGAPLHF.

The V and J genes are TRBV4-2 and TRBJ2-1; unclear D gene. Trimming cost V 5 bases and J 1 base, with 18 bases left between them. The germline V gene encodes CDR1 LGHNA and CDR2 YNFKEQ. The CDR3 extends over 17 amino acids. The CDR3 DNA is TGTGCCAGCAGCGCAACGCCCGAATCGCGGTCCTACAATGAGCAGTTCTTC. This encodes CASSATPESRSYNEQFF.

This rearrangement joins TRBV12-3 or TRBV12-4 to TRBJ2-1, with TRBD1 matching over 10 bases. The CDR3 has 15 amino acids. The V and J ends lost 7 bases and 9 bases, in that order; junction bases with no gene match: 12. The DNA of the CDR3 is TGTGCCAGCACGGGGCGGACAGGGGGGATGGGTGAGCAGTTCTTC. It is translated as CASTGRTGGMGEQFF.

This clonotype was counted a few times. The chain couples TRBV4-1 to TRBJ2-1, with a possible D match to TRBD1 (6 bases). Between the trimmed V and J ends, which lost 3 bases and 5 bases, there was a span of 23 bases. Germline V gene data show CDR1 as MGHRA and CDR2 as YSYEKL. CDR3 length: 18 amino acids. CDR3 coding DNA: TGCGCCAGCAGCCATCTGGGACACGGGTTTCCCCGTCACAATGAGCAGTTCTTC. This encodes CASSHLGHGFPRHNEQFF.

J is TRBJ2-2 and V is TRBV30, with TRBD2 as a possible D gene (5 bases). The V end lost 8 bases, the J end lost 2 bases, and 9 bases lay between the germline ends. CDR3 length: 12 amino acids. Germline V gene lookup returns CDR1 GTSNPN and CDR2 SVGIG (reference sequence). Written as DNA, the CDR3 is TGTGCCGAGGGTGGTAACACCGGGGAGCTGTTTTTT. It is translated as CAEGGNTGELFF.